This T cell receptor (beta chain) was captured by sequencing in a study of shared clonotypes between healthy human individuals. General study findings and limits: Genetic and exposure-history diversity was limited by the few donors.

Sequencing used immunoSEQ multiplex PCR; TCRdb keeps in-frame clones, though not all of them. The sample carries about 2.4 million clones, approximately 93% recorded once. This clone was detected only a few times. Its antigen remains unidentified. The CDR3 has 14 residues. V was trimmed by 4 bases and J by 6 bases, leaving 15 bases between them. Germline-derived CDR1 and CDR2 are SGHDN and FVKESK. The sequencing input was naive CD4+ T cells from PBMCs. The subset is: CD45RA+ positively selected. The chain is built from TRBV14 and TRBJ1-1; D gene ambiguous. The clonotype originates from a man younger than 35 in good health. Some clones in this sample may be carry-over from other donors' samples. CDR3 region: CASSPWRQAPEAFF. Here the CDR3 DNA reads TGTGCCAGCAGCCCGTGGCGTCAAGCCCCTGAAGCTTTCTTT.